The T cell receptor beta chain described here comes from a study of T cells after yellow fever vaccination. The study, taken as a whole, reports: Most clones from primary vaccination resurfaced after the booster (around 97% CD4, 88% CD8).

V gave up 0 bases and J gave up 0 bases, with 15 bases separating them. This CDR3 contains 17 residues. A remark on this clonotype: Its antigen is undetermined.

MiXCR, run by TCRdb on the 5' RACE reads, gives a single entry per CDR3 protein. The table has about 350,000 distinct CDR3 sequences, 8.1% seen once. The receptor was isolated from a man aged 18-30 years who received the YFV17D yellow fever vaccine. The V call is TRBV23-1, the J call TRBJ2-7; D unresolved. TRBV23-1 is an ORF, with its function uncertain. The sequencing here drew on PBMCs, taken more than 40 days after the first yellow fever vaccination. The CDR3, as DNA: TGCGCCAGCAGTCAATCAAGTGCCGGACGGAGCTCCTACGAGCAGTACGTC. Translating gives CASSQSSAGRSSYEQYV.